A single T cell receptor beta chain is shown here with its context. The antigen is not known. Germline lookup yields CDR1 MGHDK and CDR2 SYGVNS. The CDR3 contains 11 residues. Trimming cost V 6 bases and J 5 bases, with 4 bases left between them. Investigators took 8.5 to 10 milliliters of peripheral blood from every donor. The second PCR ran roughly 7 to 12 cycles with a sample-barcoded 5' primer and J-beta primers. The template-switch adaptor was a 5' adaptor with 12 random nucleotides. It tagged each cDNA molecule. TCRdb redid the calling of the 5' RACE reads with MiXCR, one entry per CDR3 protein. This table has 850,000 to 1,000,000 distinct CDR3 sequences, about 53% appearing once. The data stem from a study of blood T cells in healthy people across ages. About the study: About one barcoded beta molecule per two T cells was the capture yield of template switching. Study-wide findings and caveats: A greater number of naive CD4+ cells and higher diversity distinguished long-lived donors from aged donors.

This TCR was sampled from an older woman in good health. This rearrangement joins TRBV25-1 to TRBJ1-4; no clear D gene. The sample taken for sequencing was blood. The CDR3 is CASRVNEKLFF. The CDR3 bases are TGTGCCAGCAGGGTAAATGAAAAACTGTTTTTT.